This T cell receptor (beta chain) was retrieved from a study of molecular identifiers for immune sequencing clone quantification. Study background: The replicates split RNA from about 19,000 or 110,000 naive CD8 cells five ways and sequenced four.

CDR1 and CDR2 (germline): SNHLY, FYNNEI. The CDR3 is 13 residues long. With 0 bases removed from V and 8 bases from J, the gap between germline ends came to 10 bases. Points from the study as a whole: Clones of above 20 RNA copies carried over 99% of effector molecules; in naive cells they carried under 1%. Detecting spiked Jurkat TCR RNA from one cell among about a million naive cells was reportedly possible.

TCRdb processed the PCR reads anew with MiXCR; each CDR3 protein has one entry. Of 400,000 to 600,000 distinct CDR3 sequences in the sample, about 25% are singletons; the top ten hold around 0.76%. In the case of this clonotype: Its antigen remains unknown.

The gene calls are TRBV2 and TRBJ1-1; D is undetermined. Sequenced sample: naive CD8+ T cells from blood, with Jurkat cell RNA spiked in. Subset denoted: FACS-sorted CD8+CD4-CCR7+CD45RA+ naive T cells. The source is a human donor in good health. Some libraries in this study had Jurkat cell RNA spiked in. The CDR3 nucleotides read TGTGCCAGCAGTGAAGCATTGAAGGGCGAAGCTTTCTTT. As protein: CASSEALKGEAFF.